This entry features one T cell receptor beta chain sequence. Its antigen is undetermined. This entry comes from a study of cytomegalovirus exposure and HLA in healthy donors. Study-level results: Researchers reported in a later analysis that a missense DCLRE1C variant was tied to TCR beta V- and J-gene trimming. The authors assumed roughly uniform sequencing depth across donors for presence/absence analyses.

The CDR3 sequence is 14 residues long. Trimming at V came to 7 bases and at J to 4 bases, leaving 7 bases not matched to a gene. CDR1 and CDR2 from the germline V gene are LNHDA and SQIVND (reference sequence). The PCR contained 60 Vbeta and 13 Jbeta primers. Libraries were prepared by immunoSEQ multiplex PCR; TCRdb keeps only in-frame clonotypes and omits some of them. The table for this sample gives 40,000 to 50,000 clones. The V call is TRBV19, the J call TRBJ1-5, with TRBD1 matching over 7 bases. Specimen: PBMCs. The sequence derives from a woman younger than 45 in good health and CMV-seronegative. CDR3 in amino acids: CASTLTGVNQPQHF. Here the CDR3 DNA reads TGTGCCAGTACCCTAACAGGGGTTAATCAGCCCCAGCATTTT.